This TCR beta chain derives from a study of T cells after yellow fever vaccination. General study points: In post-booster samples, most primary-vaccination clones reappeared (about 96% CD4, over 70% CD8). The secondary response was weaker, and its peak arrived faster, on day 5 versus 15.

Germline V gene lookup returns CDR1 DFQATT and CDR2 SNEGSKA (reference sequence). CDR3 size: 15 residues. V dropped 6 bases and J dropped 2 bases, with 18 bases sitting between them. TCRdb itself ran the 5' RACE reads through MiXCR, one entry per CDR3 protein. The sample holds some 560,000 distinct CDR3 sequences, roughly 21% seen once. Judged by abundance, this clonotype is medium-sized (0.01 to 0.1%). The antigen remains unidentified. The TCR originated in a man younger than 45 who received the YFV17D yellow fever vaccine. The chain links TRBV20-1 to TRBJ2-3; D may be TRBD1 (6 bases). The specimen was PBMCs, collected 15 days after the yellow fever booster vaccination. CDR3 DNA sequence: TGCAGTGCCAACAGGGTAGATCAGGACACAGATACGCAGTATTTT. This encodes CSANRVDQDTDTQYF.